Listed here are 23 T cell receptor beta chains from one sample, sequenced in a study of identical twins. TCRdb processed the 5' RACE reads anew with MiXCR; each CDR3 protein has one entry. Among some 790,000 distinct CDR3 sequences listed, roughly 20% were seen once. These data were also reused for a study on T cells expressing NK-cell markers.

What was sequenced was PBMCs. All receptors come from a woman aged 18-29 years in good health.

The chain couples TRBV20-1 to TRBJ2-6, with D perhaps TRBD2 (6 bases). V lost 1 base and J 0 bases, leaving 25 bases between the germline ends. The length of the CDR3 is 21 residues. Germline V gene sequence: CDR1 DFQATT, CDR2 SNEGSKA (reference sequence). CDR3 sequence reads: CSARGWGRTNRTGSGANVLTF. The CDR3 DNA reads as TGCAGTGCTAGAGGGTGGGGACGGACTAATCGAACCGGCTCTGGGGCCAACGTCCTGACTTTC.

In this sample, this clonotype turned up many times. This rearrangement joins TRBV20-1 to TRBJ2-1; 8 nucleotides line up with TRBD2. Germline CDR1 reads DFQATT; CDR2 reads SNEGSKA (reference sequence). The CDR3 contains 15 residues. After removal of 0 bases from V and 4 bases from J, the junction contained 5 bases not matched to a gene. The CDR3 here is CSARDHGRVYNEQFF. In DNA, the CDR3 is TGCAGTGCTAGAGATCACGGGAGGGTGTACAATGAGCAGTTCTTC.

This sequence joins TRBV5-1 and TRBJ2-4; 9 nucleotides align to TRBD2. The junction had 0 bases not matched to a gene; V was cut back by 0 bases and J by 5 bases. The CDR3 runs to 14 residues. The germline gives CDR1 SGHRS, CDR2 YFSETQ. CDR3 amino acids: CASSLGLAENIQYF. The CDR3 DNA follows: TGCGCCAGCAGCTTGGGACTAGCGGAAAACATTCAGTACTTC.

This clonotype appeared a few times. The chain links TRBV3-1 to TRBJ2-1, with D perhaps matching TRBD2 (6 bases). The germline V gene encodes CDR1 LGHDT and CDR2 YNNKEL (reference sequence). Trimming took 7 bases from V and 9 from J, leaving 13 bases between them. This CDR3 has 12 amino acids. In DNA, the CDR3 is TGTGCCAGCACGTTGCGGGGTGGTGAGCAGTTCTTC. Translating gives CASTLRGGEQFF.

V and J are TRBV3-1 and TRBJ2-3, with a tentative D call TRBD2 (5 bases). CDR1 and CDR2 from the germline V gene are LGHDT and YNNKEL (reference sequence). The length of the CDR3 is 18 residues. The V end lost 3 bases, the J end lost 3 bases, and 22 bases lay between the germline ends. The CDR3 DNA reads TGTGCCAGCAGCCACAGGTGGGGTCCGTCGGGGAGAACAGATACGCAGTATTTT. Its protein is CASSHRWGPSGRTDTQYF.

This clonotype has ten or more counts. This sequence joins TRBV7-2 and TRBJ1-6; D ambiguous. Germline V gives CDR1 SGHTA, CDR2 FQGNSA. The V end was cut by 3 bases, the J end by 8 bases, with 8 bases between. This CDR3 comprises 13 residues. The DNA for the CDR3 is TGTGCCAGCAGCTTTGGCAGAGATTCACCCCTCCACTTT. Translating it yields CASSFGRDSPLHF.

The chain uses TRBV7-9 and TRBJ2-3; possible D gene TRBD2, 5 bases. The V end lost 4 bases, the J end lost 3 bases, and 17 bases lay between the germline ends. The CDR3 runs to 16 residues. Germline lookup yields CDR1 SEHNR and CDR2 FQNEAQ (reference sequence). CDR3 sequence: CASSSGSGLVTDTQYF. In DNA, the CDR3 is TGTGCCAGCAGCTCGGGGTCTGGTTTAGTGACAGATACGCAGTATTTT.

This clonotype was seen more than once but under ten times. J is TRBJ1-6 and V is TRBV12-3 or TRBV12-4; D remains unclear. V shed 3 bases and J shed 7 bases, with 10 bases lying between them. This CDR3 region has 14 residues. The DNA for the CDR3 is TGTGCCAGCAGTTTGATGGGTATCAATTCACCCCTCCACTTT. Translating gives CASSLMGINSPLHF.

The chain joins TRBV14 to TRBJ2-7; 9 bases are a match to TRBD1. Germline V gene data show CDR1 as SGHDN and CDR2 as FVKESK. Losses at the gene ends were 5 bases for V and 3 bases for J; bases not matched to a gene: 5. The CDR3 has 14 residues. The CDR3 region is CASSDQDRGYEQYF. CDR3 DNA: TGTGCCAGCAGCGACCAGGACAGGGGCTACGAGCAGTACTTC.

V usage is TRBV11-2 and J usage is TRBJ1-5; D is uncertain. CDR3 size: 13 residues. V was pared by 8 bases and J by 2 bases, with 10 bases between. Germline-derived CDR1 and CDR2 are SGHAT and FQNNGV. The CDR3 bases are TGTGCCAGCGGGGTCGTCGGCAATCAGCCCCAGCATTTT. It encodes CASGVVGNQPQHF.

The V gene is TRBV7-8, the J gene TRBJ2-3; D may be TRBD1 (6 bases). Trimming took 6 bases from V and 3 from J, leaving 13 bases between them. The CDR3 length is 14 residues. Germline V gene lookup returns CDR1 SGHVS and CDR2 FQNEAQ. The CDR3 sequence is CASSFGTLTDTQYF. DNA of the CDR3: TGTGCCAGCAGTTTTGGGACATTGACAGATACGCAGTATTTT.

CDR3 loop: CASSKDLDQPQHF. DNA for the CDR3: TGTGCCAGCAGTAAAGACTTGGATCAGCCCCAGCATTTT. The chain couples TRBV6-1 to TRBJ1-5; D is undetermined. Germline CDR1 MNHNS, CDR2 SASEGT. The CDR3 has 13 residues. V gave up 5 bases and J gave up 5 bases, with 10 bases separating them.

A few counts support this clonotype. V gene TRBV12-3 or TRBV12-4 combines with J gene TRBJ2-2; a possible D gene is TRBD1 (6 bases). Deletions cut 2 bases from V and 4 bases from J, with 8 bases between. The CDR3 contains 14 residues. In DNA form, the CDR3 reads TGTGCCAGCAGTTTAACAGGGCCCACCGGGGAGCTGTTTTTT. It is translated as CASSLTGPTGELFF.

This clonotype has just one count. V usage is TRBV7-2 and J usage is TRBJ2-7; D is perhaps TRBD2 (6 bases). Trimming cost V 3 bases and J 0 bases, with 15 bases left between them. CDR1 is SGHTA, CDR2 FQGNSA, per germline. The CDR3 loop spans 16 amino acids. The CDR3 sequence: CASSLGRGRSSYEQYF. CDR3 sequence (DNA): TGTGCCAGCAGCTTGGGGCGAGGGAGGAGCTCCTACGAGCAGTACTTC.

The table lists this clonotype with a few counts. The genes are TRBV5-1 and TRBJ2-7; TRBD2 aligns across 8 bases. J lost 4 bases, V lost 5 bases, and 8 bases had no gene match. The CDR3 extends over 14 amino acids. Germline V gene sequence: CDR1 SGHRS, CDR2 YFSETQ. The CDR3 sequence: CASRYRAGEYEQYF. CDR3 DNA: TGCGCCAGCAGGTATCGAGCGGGGGAATACGAGCAGTACTTC.

This clonotype was counted a few times. This sequence joins TRBV7-6 and TRBJ2-1; the D gene is possibly TRBD2 (5 bases). Germline CDR1 and CDR2: SGHVS and FNYEAQ. With 5 bases removed from V and 10 bases from J, the gap between germline ends came to 21 bases. The CDR3 has 15 residues. The CDR3 bases are TGTGCCAGCAGCCTTTCCGAGGGTACTCGGGTCGAGCAGTTCTTC. It encodes CASSLSEGTRVEQFF.

This chain links TRBV15 with TRBJ2-3; D uncertain. Germline values: CDR1 LNHNV, CDR2 YYDKDF (reference sequence). Trimming pared 0 bases from V and 0 bases from J, leaving 7 bases between. The CDR3 loop spans 15 amino acids. The CDR3, as DNA: TGTGCCACCAGCAGAGAATCCGCTAGCACAGATACGCAGTATTTT. Residues: CATSRESASTDTQYF.

This clonotype was seen only a few times. The chain employs TRBV2 and TRBJ2-7; TRBD1 might be the D (5 bases). The length of the CDR3 is 13 residues. V lost 7 bases and J 1 base, leaving 11 bases between the germline ends. Germline CDR1 is SNHLY and CDR2 is FYNNEI. As DNA, the CDR3 is TGTGCCAGCACGGCAGGGATATCCTACGAGCAGTACTTC. Its protein product is CASTAGISYEQYF.

This clonotype was counted a few times. This rearrangement joins TRBV7-8 to TRBJ1-1; D is possibly TRBD1 (5 bases). The CDR3 covers 14 residues. The germline V gene encodes CDR1 SGHVS and CDR2 FQNEAQ. The V end lost 3 bases, the J end lost 1 base, and 9 bases lay between the germline ends. CDR3 sequence: CASSFTGRNTEAFF. CDR3 in DNA: TGTGCCAGCAGCTTTACAGGACGGAACACTGAAGCTTTCTTT.

This clonotype was observed a handful of times. The rearrangement joins TRBV5-6 to TRBJ2-1; TRBD2 matches at 12 bases. V shed 4 bases and J 0 bases; nucleotides not matched to a gene: 5. Looked up from germline, CDR1 is SGHDT and CDR2 is YYEEEE. This CDR3 region has 17 residues. Here the CDR3 DNA reads TGTGCCAGCAGCGCGAGGACTAGCGGGGCCTCCTACAATGAGCAGTTCTTC. Encoded protein: CASSARTSGASYNEQFF.

V gene TRBV6-1 combines with J gene TRBJ1-2; 8 bases fit TRBD1. The CDR3 contains 15 residues. Trimming removed 6 bases from V and 5 bases from J; junction bases left unmatched: 11. Germline V gives CDR1 MNHNS, CDR2 SASEGT. The CDR3: CASSPQDREGYGYTF. DNA of the CDR3: TGTGCCAGCAGCCCCCAGGACAGGGAAGGATATGGCTACACCTTC.

This clonotype was observed at least ten times. The chain combines TRBV5-1 with TRBJ2-4; D perhaps matches TRBD2 (6 bases). The germline CDR1 and CDR2 sequences are SGHRS and YFSETQ. V was cut by 5 bases and J by 0 bases, with 18 bases left in between. The CDR3 has 17 amino acids. Here the CDR3 DNA reads TGCGCCAGCAGTCCGGTAGCGGCCGTACTAGCCAAAAACATTCAGTACTTC. Protein product: CASSPVAAVLAKNIQYF.

This clonotype was picked up a small number of times. This sequence joins TRBV29-1 and TRBJ2-1, with 12 bases lining up with TRBD2. Germline-derived CDR1 and CDR2 are SQVTM and ANQGSEA. Trimming at V came to 5 bases and at J to 5 bases, leaving 1 base not matched to a gene. CDR3 length: 13 amino acids. Here the CDR3 DNA reads TGCAGCGTTTGGACTAGCGGGGACAATGAGCAGTTCTTC. This codes for CSVWTSGDNEQFF.